The 14 T cell receptor beta chains listed next were all sequenced from one sample in a study of human T cells and chemical hapten exposure. The time point: patch test 2, 6 weeks after DPC sensitization. The treatment is: therapeutic diphenylcyclopropenone sensitization with weekly scalp DPC. TCRdb ran MiXCR on the RACE reads and lists one entry per CDR3 protein. This sample has tens of thousands of distinct CDR3 sequences, with about 10% found just once. Sequencing used whole blood, obtained in connection with sensitization to the hapten diphenylcyclopropenone (DPC). The source is a woman in her forties or fifties with alopecia areata. Some clones in this sample may be carry-over from other donors' samples.

V and J are TRBV13 and TRBJ2-5; D gene unclear. Germline V gives CDR1 PRHDT, CDR2 FYEKMQ (reference sequence). The CDR3 loop spans 16 amino acids. V lost 0 bases and J 4 bases, leaving 15 bases between the germline ends. The CDR3 loop is CASSLGQVPTRETQYF. The CDR3 DNA reads as TGTGCCAGCAGCTTAGGCCAGGTTCCAACCAGAGAGACCCAGTACTTC.

The table lists this clonotype with many counts. The rearrangement uses TRBV30 and TRBJ1-1; 9 nucleotides agree with TRBD1. This CDR3 comprises 14 residues. Per germline, CDR1 GTSNPN and CDR2 SVGIG (reference sequence). V gave up 3 bases and J gave up 4 bases; unmatched junction bases: 6. DNA for the CDR3: TGTGCCTGGAGCACGGGACAGGGAACCACTGAAGCTTTCTTT. Translated: CAWSTGQGTTEAFF.

In regard to this clonotype: Mismatch with germline at one junction end may stem from a read error. The CDR3 DNA is TGTACCAGCAGGCCTACCTCCTACGAGCAGTACTTC. Residues: CTSRPTSYEQYF. This chain uses TRBV28 with TRBJ2-7; D uncertain. The CDR3 sequence is 12 residues long. Germline loops: CDR1 MDHEN, CDR2 SYDVKM. Supplemented by reference TRBV28 and TRBJ2-7, the full variable domain reads DVKVTQSSRYLVKRTGEKVFLECVQDMDHENMFWYRQDPGLGLRLIYFSYDVKMKEKGDIPEGYSVSREKKERFSLILESASTNQTSMYLCTSRPTSYEQYFGPGTRLTVT.

This rearrangement joins TRBV7-9 to TRBJ1-1; possible D gene TRBD1, 6 bases. CDR1 is SEHNR and CDR2 is FQNEAQ in the germline V gene (reference sequence). V shed 5 bases and J shed 1 base, with 14 bases lying between them. The CDR3 spans 15 residues. CDR3 nucleotides: TGTGCCAGCAGCCGCCAAAACAGGGCGAACACTGAAGCTTTCTTT. This encodes CASSRQNRANTEAFF.

This sequence joins TRBV14 and TRBJ2-7; D remains unclear. Trimming pared 5 bases from V and 4 bases from J, leaving 6 bases between. Germline CDR1 is SGHDN and CDR2 is FVKESK. There are 11 residues in the CDR3. The CDR3 region has the DNA TGTGCCAGCAGCTCCCAATACGAGCAGTACTTC. Protein product: CASSSQYEQYF.

The table lists this clonotype with many counts. The chain has TRBV20-1 and TRBJ2-7, with no clear D. This CDR3 has 13 amino acids. Germline CDR1 DFQATT, CDR2 SNEGSKA (reference sequence). Trimming took off 8 bases at V and 1 base at J, with 15 bases between the two ends. The DNA for the CDR3 is TGCAGTCCGAGACCCGCGACTTCCTACGAGCAGTACTTC. Translated, it gives CSPRPATSYEQYF.

This chain uses TRBV11-2 with TRBJ2-1; D remains ambiguous. Looked up from germline, CDR1 is SGHAT and CDR2 is FQNNGV. Trimming pared 5 bases from V and 15 bases from J, leaving 14 bases between. This CDR3 spans 11 amino acids. CDR3 amino acids: CASSTEGPGFF. The CDR3 nucleotides read TGTGCCAGCAGCACCGAAGGGCCGGGGTTCTTC. The whole variable domain, remainder taken from reference TRBV11-2 and TRBJ2-1, is EAGVAQSPRYKIIEKRQSVAFWCNPISGHATLYWYQQILGQGPKLLIQFQNNGVVDDSQLPKDRFSAERLKGVDSTLKIQPAKLEDSAVYLCASSTEGPGFFGPGTRLTVL.

This rearrangement joins TRBV20-1 to TRBJ2-4; 7 positions match TRBD1. The germline V gene encodes CDR1 DFQATT and CDR2 SNEGSKA (reference sequence). The trim removed 5 bases at V and 2 bases at J, leaving 3 bases unmatched. The CDR3 is 13 amino acids. The CDR3 coding sequence is TGCAGTGCTTGGGACAGTTCCAAAAACATTCAGTACTTC. Translated, it gives CSAWDSSKNIQYF.

This clonotype turned up a few times. The V gene is TRBV30, the J gene TRBJ1-2; D remains unclear. V was shortened by 0 bases and J by 7 bases, with 9 bases between the two germline ends. CDR1 GTSNPN and CDR2 SVGIG come from the germline V gene (reference sequence). The CDR3 is 12 amino acids. CDR3 nucleotide sequence: TGTGCCTGGAGTGTACTGGAGAGTGGCTACACCTTC. Its translation: CAWSVLESGYTF.

This chain joins TRBV27 and TRBJ2-4; D remains unclear. Germline CDR1 and CDR2: MNHEY and SMNVEV (reference sequence). V was shortened by 6 bases and J by 7 bases, with 16 bases between the two germline ends. The CDR3 is 14 amino acids. In DNA, the CDR3 is TGTGCCAGCAGGCCGGTCGACTTTGTGAACATTCAGTACTTC. Its protein product is CASRPVDFVNIQYF.

V gene TRBV29-1 combines with J gene TRBJ2-5, with D perhaps given as TRBD1 or TRBD2 (5 bases each). CDR1 is SQVTM, CDR2 ANQGSEA, per germline. This CDR3 comprises 13 residues. Trimming removed 5 bases from V and 4 bases from J, with 14 bases in between. In nucleotides, the CDR3 is TGCAGCGTTAAAACCGCCGGGACAGAGACCCAGTACTTC. Protein sequence: CSVKTAGTETQYF.

The chain employs TRBV29-1 and TRBJ2-4; D may correspond to TRBD1 or TRBD2 (5 bases each). Germline V gene lookup returns CDR1 SQVTM and CDR2 ANQGSEA. The CDR3 is 12 amino acids. The V gene lost 3 bases and the J gene lost 3 bases, with 6 bases spanning the gap. The CDR3 DNA follows: TGCAGCGTTGATGGGGGCAAAAACATTCAGTACTTC. As protein: CSVDGGKNIQYF.

The chain joins TRBV14 to TRBJ2-3, with D perhaps matching TRBD1 (5 bases). Germline CDR1 reads SGHDN; CDR2 reads FVKESK. Trimming shortened V by 1 base and J by 11 bases, and 19 bases separated the two germline ends. The CDR3 covers 15 residues. CDR3 sequence: CASSQGQGLPSQQYF. In nucleotides, the CDR3 is TGTGCCAGCAGCCAAGGGCAGGGTTTGCCCTCCCAGCAGTATTTT. The variable domain in full, with the rest retrieved from reference TRBV14 and TRBJ2-3, is EAGVTQFPSHSVIEKGQTVTLRCDPISGHDNLYWYRRVMGKEIKFLLHFVKESKQDESGMPNNRFLAERTGGTYSTLKVQPAELEDSGVYFCASSQGQGLPSQQYFGPGTRLTVL.

In its sample, this clonotype was seen many times. The chain employs TRBV12-5 and TRBJ1-3, with 9 nucleotides matching TRBD1. J gave up 2 bases and V 5 bases, and 10 bases lay outside the gene matches. This CDR3 is 17 amino acids long. Per the germline V gene, CDR1 is LGHNT and CDR2 is FRNRAP. Here the CDR3 reads CASGARGQGSPGNTIYF. The CDR3 coding sequence is TGTGCTAGTGGTGCCCGGGGACAGGGTTCACCTGGAAACACCATATATTTT. Combining the CDR3 with reference TRBV12-5 and TRBJ1-3 gives the whole variable domain DARVTQTPRHKVTEMGQEVTMRCQPILGHNTVFWYRQTMMQGLELLAYFRNRAPLDDSGMPKDRFSAEMPDATLATLKIQPSEPRDSAVYFCASGARGQGSPGNTIYFGEGSWLTVV.